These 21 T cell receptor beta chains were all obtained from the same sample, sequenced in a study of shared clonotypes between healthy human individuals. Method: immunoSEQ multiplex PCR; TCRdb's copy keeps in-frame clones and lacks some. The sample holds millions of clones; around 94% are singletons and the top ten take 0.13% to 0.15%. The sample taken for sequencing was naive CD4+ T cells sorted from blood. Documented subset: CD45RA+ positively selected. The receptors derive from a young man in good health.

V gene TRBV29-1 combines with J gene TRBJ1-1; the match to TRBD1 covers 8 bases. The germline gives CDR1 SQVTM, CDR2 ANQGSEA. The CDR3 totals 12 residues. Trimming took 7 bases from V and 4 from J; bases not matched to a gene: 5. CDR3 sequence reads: CSGLQGGTEAFF. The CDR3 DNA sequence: TGCAGCGGACTACAGGGGGGCACTGAAGCTTTCTTT.

This chain's CDR3 is CASSRSRERVGNEQFF. The CDR3 DNA sequence: TGTGCCAGCAGCCGCTCTAGGGAGCGGGTGGGGAATGAGCAGTTCTTC. The chain recombines TRBV7-9 with TRBJ2-1, with D perhaps TRBD2 (6 bases). The V gene's germline CDR1 is SEHNR and CDR2 FQNEAQ (reference sequence). The CDR3 totals 16 residues. The V end lost 5 bases, the J end lost 7 bases, and 21 bases lay between the germline ends. The variable domain in full, with the rest retrieved from reference TRBV7-9 and TRBJ2-1, is DTGVSQNPRHKITKRGQNVTFRCDPISEHNRLYWYRQTLGQGPEFLTYFQNEAQLEKSRLLSDRFSAERPKGSFSTLEIQRTEQGDSAMYLCASSRSRERVGNEQFFGPGTRLTVL.

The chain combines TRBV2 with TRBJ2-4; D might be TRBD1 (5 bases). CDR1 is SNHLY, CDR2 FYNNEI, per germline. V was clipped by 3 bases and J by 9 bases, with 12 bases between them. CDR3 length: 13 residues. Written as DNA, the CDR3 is TGTGCCAGCAGTGAGTTGTCCCAGGGCATTCAGTACTTC. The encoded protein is CASSELSQGIQYF.

The CDR3 loop is CASSPKGTSYEQYF. The CDR3 region has the DNA TGTGCCAGCTCACCAAAGGGGACGTCCTACGAGCAGTACTTC. The rearrangement links TRBV18 to TRBJ2-7, with D tentatively TRBD1 or TRBD2 (5 bases each). The CDR3 is 14 amino acids. V was trimmed by 2 bases and J by 1 base, leaving 9 bases between them. Germline CDR1 is KGHSH and CDR2 is LQKENI. Full variable domain (rest looked up from reference TRBV18 and TRBJ2-7): NAGVMQNPRHLVRRRGQEARLRCSPMKGHSHVYWYRQLPEEGLKFMVYLQKENIIDESGMPKERFSAEFPKEGPSILRIQQVVRGDSAAYFCASSPKGTSYEQYFGPGTRLTVT.

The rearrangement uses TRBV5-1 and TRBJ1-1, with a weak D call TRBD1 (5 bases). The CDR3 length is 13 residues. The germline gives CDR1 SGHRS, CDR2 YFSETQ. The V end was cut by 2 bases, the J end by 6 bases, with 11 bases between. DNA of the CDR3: TGCGCCAGCAGCTTCTCGGGGGGTTCTGAAGCTTTCTTT. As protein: CASSFSGGSEAFF.

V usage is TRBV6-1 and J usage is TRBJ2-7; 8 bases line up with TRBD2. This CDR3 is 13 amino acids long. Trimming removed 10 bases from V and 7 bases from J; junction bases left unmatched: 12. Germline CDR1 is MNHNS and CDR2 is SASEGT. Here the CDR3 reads CATANGGAGEQYF. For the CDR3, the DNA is TGTGCCACCGCCAACGGGGGGGCGGGTGAGCAGTACTTC.

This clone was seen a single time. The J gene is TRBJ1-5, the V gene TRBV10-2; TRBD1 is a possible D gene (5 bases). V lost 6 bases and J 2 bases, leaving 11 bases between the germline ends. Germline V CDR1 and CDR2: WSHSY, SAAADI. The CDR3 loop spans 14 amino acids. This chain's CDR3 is CASRGPTGNQPQHF. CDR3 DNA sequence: TGCGCCAGCAGGGGACCCACGGGCAATCAGCCCCAGCATTTT.

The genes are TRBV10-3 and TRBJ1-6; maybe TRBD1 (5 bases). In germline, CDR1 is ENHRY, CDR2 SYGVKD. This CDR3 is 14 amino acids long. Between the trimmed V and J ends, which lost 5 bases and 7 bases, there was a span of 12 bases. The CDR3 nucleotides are TGTGCCATCAGTTCCTCGGGACTGAATTCACCCCTCCACTTT. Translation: CAISSSGLNSPLHF.

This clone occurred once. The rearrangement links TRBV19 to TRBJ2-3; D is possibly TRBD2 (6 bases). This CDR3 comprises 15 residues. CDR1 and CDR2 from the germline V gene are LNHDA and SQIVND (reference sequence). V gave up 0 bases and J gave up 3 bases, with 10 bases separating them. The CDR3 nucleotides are TGTGCCAGTAGTATAGAAGGTGGAGGGACAGATACGCAGTATTTT. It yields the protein CASSIEGGGTDTQYF.

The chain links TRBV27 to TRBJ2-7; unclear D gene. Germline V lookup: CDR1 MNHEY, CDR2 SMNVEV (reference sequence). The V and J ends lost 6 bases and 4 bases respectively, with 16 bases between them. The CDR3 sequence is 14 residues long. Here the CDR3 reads CASSLGPKRYEQYF. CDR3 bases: TGTGCCAGCAGCCTAGGACCGAAAAGGTACGAGCAGTACTTC.

In DNA form, the CDR3 reads TGTGCCTGGAGTAACAGGCCCCTCGACGAGCAGTACTTC. Amino acids: CAWSNRPLDEQYF. The V gene is TRBV30, the J gene TRBJ2-7; D possibly corresponds to TRBD1 (5 bases). The CDR3 sequence is 13 residues long. The germline V and J ends were trimmed by 2 bases and 5 bases, with 13 bases remaining between them. CDR1 and CDR2 from the germline V gene are GTSNPN and SVGIG (reference sequence).

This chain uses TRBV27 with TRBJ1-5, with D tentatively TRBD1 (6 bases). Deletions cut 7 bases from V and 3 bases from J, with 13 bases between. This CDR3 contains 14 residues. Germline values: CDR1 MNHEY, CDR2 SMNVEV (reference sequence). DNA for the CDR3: TGTGCCAGCACCCCTAGGGGGTCCAATCAGCCCCAGCATTTT. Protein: CASTPRGSNQPQHF.

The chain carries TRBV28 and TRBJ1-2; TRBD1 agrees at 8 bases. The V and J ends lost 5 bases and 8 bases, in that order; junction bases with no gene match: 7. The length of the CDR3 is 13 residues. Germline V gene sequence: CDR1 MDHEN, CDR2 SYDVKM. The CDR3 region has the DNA TGTGCCAGCAGTCGACAGGGGCCCAGGGGCTACACCTTC. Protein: CASSRQGPRGYTF.

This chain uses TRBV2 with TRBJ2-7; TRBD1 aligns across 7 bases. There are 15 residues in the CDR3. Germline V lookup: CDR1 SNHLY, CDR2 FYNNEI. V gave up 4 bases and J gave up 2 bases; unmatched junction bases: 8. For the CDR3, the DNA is TGTGCCAGCAGTGGGGTTTGGACAGGAACCTACGAGCAGTACTTC. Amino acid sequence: CASSGVWTGTYEQYF.

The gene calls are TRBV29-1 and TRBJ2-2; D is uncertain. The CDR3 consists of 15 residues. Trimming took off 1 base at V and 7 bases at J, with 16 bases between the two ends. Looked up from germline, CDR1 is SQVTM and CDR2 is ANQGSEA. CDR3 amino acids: CSVEGPFLGDGELFF. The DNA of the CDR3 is TGCAGCGTTGAAGGTCCGTTCCTTGGGGACGGGGAGCTGTTTTTT.

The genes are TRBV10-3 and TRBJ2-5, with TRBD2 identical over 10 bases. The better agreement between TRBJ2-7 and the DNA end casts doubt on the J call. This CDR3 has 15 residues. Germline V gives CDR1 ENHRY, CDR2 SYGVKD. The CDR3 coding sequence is TGTGCCATCAGTGACCCCGGGACTAGCGTCGCCGAGCAGTACTTC. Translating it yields CAISDPGTSVAEQYF.

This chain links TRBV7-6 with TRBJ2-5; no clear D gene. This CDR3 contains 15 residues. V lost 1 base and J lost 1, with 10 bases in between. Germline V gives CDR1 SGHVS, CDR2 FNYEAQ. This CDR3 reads CASSLDVGLQETQYF. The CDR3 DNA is TGTGCCAGCAGCTTAGATGTGGGCCTCCAAGAGACCCAGTACTTC.

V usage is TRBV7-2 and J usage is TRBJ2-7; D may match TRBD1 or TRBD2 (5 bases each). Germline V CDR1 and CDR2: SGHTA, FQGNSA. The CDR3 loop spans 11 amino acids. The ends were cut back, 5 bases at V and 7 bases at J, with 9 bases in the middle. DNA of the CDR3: TGTGCCAGCAGCGTCTGGGGGGAGCAGTACTTC. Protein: CASSVWGEQYF.

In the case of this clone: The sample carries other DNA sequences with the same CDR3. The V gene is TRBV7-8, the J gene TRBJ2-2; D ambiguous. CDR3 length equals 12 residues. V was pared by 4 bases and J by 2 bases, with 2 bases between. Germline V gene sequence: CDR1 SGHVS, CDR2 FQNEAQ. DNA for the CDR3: TGTGCCAGCAGCTCCAACACCGGGGAGCTGTTTTTT. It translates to CASSSNTGELFF.

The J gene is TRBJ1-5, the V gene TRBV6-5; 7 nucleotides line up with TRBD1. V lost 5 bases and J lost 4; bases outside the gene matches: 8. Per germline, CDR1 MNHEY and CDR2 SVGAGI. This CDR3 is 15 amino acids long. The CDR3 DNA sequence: TGTGCCAGCAGTACGGGGGACAGAGTTAATCAGCCCCAGCATTTT. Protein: CASSTGDRVNQPQHF.

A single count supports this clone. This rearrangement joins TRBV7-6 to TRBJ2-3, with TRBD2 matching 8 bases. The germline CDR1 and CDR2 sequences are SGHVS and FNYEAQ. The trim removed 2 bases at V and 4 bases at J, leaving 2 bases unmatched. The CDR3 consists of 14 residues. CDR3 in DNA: TGTGCCAGCAGCTTACCGGGGGGGCCAGATACGCAGTATTTT. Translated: CASSLPGGPDTQYF.